This entry lists 16 T cell receptor beta chains sequenced from one sample in a study of preoperative IRX-2 immunotherapy in early breast cancer (dated by TCRdb to 2018 to 2020). According to the study, the label for this sample's treatment or condition signals: preoperative locoregional IRX-2 cytokine immunotherapy. Receptors were amplified or captured by the immunoSEQ multiplex PCR assay. The source is immuneACCESS, and TCRdb retained only in-frame sequences with V and J called. Part of the clones is not carried over; for the studies checked, unresolved V genes explain less than half of this, and the remainder is unexplained. Counted in this sample were 30,000 to 35,000 clones; nearly 95% of them appeared once. Around 6% of the sample belongs to the ten largest clones. The specimen was obtained from a patient treated with IRX-2 immunotherapy. These receptors were obtained from a human donor with breast cancer.

The V and J genes are TRBV6-1 and TRBJ1-2; a weak D match, TRBD1 (5 bases). The CDR3 is 14 amino acids. V shed 6 bases and J shed 4 bases, with 15 bases lying between them. Germline V gene sequence: CDR1 MNHNS, CDR2 SASEGT. The CDR3 coding sequence is TGTGCCAGCAGGGTCGGGGGGGGGTCCTATGGCTACACCTTC. Protein: CASRVGGGSYGYTF.

The chain has TRBV7-8 and TRBJ1-5, with D possibly being TRBD1 (5 bases). CDR3 length: 15 amino acids. The germline V and J ends were trimmed by 3 bases and 0 bases, with 9 bases remaining between them. Germline CDR1 and CDR2: SGHVS and FQNEAQ. The CDR3 coding sequence is TGTGCCAGCAGCTTGACAGTTTATAGCAATCAGCCCCAGCATTTT. Translated, it gives CASSLTVYSNQPQHF.

The J gene is TRBJ1-2, the V gene TRBV19; 7 nucleotides line up with TRBD1. The junction had 11 bases not matched to a gene; V was cut back by 5 bases and J by 5 bases. Germline-derived CDR1 and CDR2 are LNHDA and SQIVND (reference sequence). The CDR3 consists of 15 residues. Written as DNA, the CDR3 is TGTGCCAGTAGTGATATGGGGACAGCGCATTATGGCTACACCTTC. Its translation: CASSDMGTAHYGYTF. The full variable domain, its missing parts supplied by reference TRBV19 and TRBJ1-2, is DGGITQSPKYLFRKEGQNVTLSCEQNLNHDAMYWYRQDPGQGLRLIYYSQIVNDFQKGDIAEGYSVSREKKESFPLTVTSAQKNPTAFYLCASSDMGTAHYGYTFGSGTRLTVV.

The V and J genes are TRBV7-6 and TRBJ2-2; TRBD2 might be the D (5 bases). Trimming stripped 5 bases from V and 8 bases from J, with 9 bases between. From germline, CDR1 is SGHVS and CDR2 FNYEAQ. This CDR3 is built from 12 residues. As DNA, the CDR3 is TGTGCCAGCAGCATGCTAGCAGGGGAGCTGTTTTTT. It codes for CASSMLAGELFF.

The V and J genes are TRBV7-9 and TRBJ2-1, with D maybe TRBD1 (6 bases). CDR3 length equals 15 residues. From germline, CDR1 is SEHNR and CDR2 FQNEAQ (reference sequence). V lost 1 base, J lost 4 bases, and 11 bases lay in between. The CDR3 protein is CASSLGAGEYNEQFF. For the CDR3, the DNA is TGTGCCAGCAGCTTAGGGGCAGGGGAATACAATGAGCAGTTCTTC. Full variable domain (missing parts from reference TRBV7-9 and TRBJ2-1): DTGVSQNPRHKITKRGQNVTFRCDPISEHNRLYWYRQTLGQGPEFLTYFQNEAQLEKSRLLSDRFSAERPKGSFSTLEIQRTEQGDSAMYLCASSLGAGEYNEQFFGPGTRLTVL.

The chain carries TRBV7-2 and TRBJ2-3; D gene unclear. V gave up 2 bases and J gave up 5 bases, with 2 bases separating them. The CDR3 has 11 residues. CDR1 and CDR2 from the germline V gene are SGHTA and FQGNSA. The CDR3 coding sequence is TGTGCCAGCAGCTTACAAGATACGCAGTATTTT. Its translation is CASSLQDTQYF.

The rearrangement links TRBV7-2 to TRBJ1-5, with D maybe TRBD1 (6 bases). CDR1 is SGHTA and CDR2 is FQGNSA in the germline V gene. This CDR3 is 13 amino acids long. V gave up 6 bases and J gave up 6 bases, with 12 bases separating them. The CDR3 is CASSFRGTQPQHF. The DNA for the CDR3 is TGTGCCAGCAGTTTCAGGGGAACTCAGCCCCAGCATTTT.

The chain carries TRBV7-2 and TRBJ1-4; D may be TRBD1 (6 bases). Germline V CDR1 and CDR2: SGHTA, FQGNSA. This CDR3 has 14 residues. V gave up 5 bases and J gave up 6 bases, with 13 bases separating them. The CDR3 reads CASSVGGSDEKLFF. The CDR3 region has the DNA TGTGCCAGCAGCGTAGGGGGATCGGATGAAAAACTGTTTTTT.

The chain is built from TRBV27 and TRBJ1-2, with D perhaps matching TRBD1 (5 bases). The germline CDR1 and CDR2 sequences are MNHEY and SMNVEV (reference sequence). This CDR3 has 14 residues. V was trimmed by 4 bases and J by 8 bases, leaving 17 bases between them. The CDR3 is CASSSGYRMRGYTF. The CDR3, as DNA: TGTGCCAGCAGTTCGGGATACAGGATGCGGGGCTACACCTTC.

V is TRBV7-2 and J is TRBJ1-2; possibly TRBD1 for D (5 bases). The CDR3 has 14 amino acids. Germline CDR1 is SGHTA and CDR2 is FQGNSA. V was clipped by 1 base and J by 6 bases, with 12 bases between them. As DNA, the CDR3 is TGTGCCAGCAGCTTAGTCCAGGGAGCCCATGGCTACACCTTC. Translating gives CASSLVQGAHGYTF. The whole variable domain, filled in from reference TRBV7-2 and TRBJ1-2, reads GAGVSQSPSNKVTEKGKDVELRCDPISGHTALYWYRQSLGQGLEFLIYFQGNSAPDKSGLPSDRFSAERTGGSVSTLTIQRTQQEDSAVYLCASSLVQGAHGYTFGSGTRLTVV.

CDR3 sequence: CASTNQGGPPSGFADTQYF. In nucleotides, the CDR3 is TGTGCCAGCACCAACCAGGGGGGGCCTCCCTCCGGGTTCGCAGATACGCAGTATTTT. The J gene is TRBJ2-3, the V gene TRBV27; D is tentatively TRBD1 or TRBD2 (7 bases each). The CDR3 is 19 residues long. The germline V and J ends were trimmed by 7 bases and 4 bases, with 30 bases remaining between them. Germline V gives CDR1 MNHEY, CDR2 SMNVEV (reference sequence).

The chain couples TRBV19 to TRBJ2-7, with D perhaps matching TRBD2 (6 bases). The CDR3 is made up of 14 amino acids. The germline V gene encodes CDR1 LNHDA and CDR2 SQIVND (reference sequence). The ends were cut back, 5 bases at V and 7 bases at J, with 18 bases in the middle. The CDR3 nucleotides read TGTGCCAGTAGTGCCGTGGGCGGGGTTGGGGAGCAGTACTTC. This translates into CASSAVGGVGEQYF.

This chain connects TRBV27 to TRBJ1-5, with a possible D match to TRBD1 (6 bases). This CDR3 comprises 15 residues. The V and J ends lost 3 bases and 0 bases respectively, with 9 bases between them. Germline-derived CDR1 and CDR2 are MNHEY and SMNVEV (reference sequence). The CDR3 bases are TGTGCCAGCAGTTTCGGGGGGCCTAGCAATCAGCCCCAGCATTTT. This sequence encodes CASSFGGPSNQPQHF.

This chain connects TRBV29-1 to TRBJ1-2; 10 bases line up with TRBD1. Germline V lookup: CDR1 SQVTM, CDR2 ANQGSEA. V trimming: 4 bases; J trimming: 8 bases; junction bases outside the gene matches: 7. The CDR3 consists of 13 residues. The CDR3 loop is CSVAGQGSGGYTF. The CDR3 coding sequence is TGCAGCGTTGCGGGACAGGGGTCGGGCGGCTACACCTTC.

The table lists this clone with a count of one. The V call is TRBV5-1, the J call TRBJ2-7, with 14 bases that match TRBD2. V gave up 3 bases and J gave up 4 bases; unmatched junction bases: 6. The length of the CDR3 is 16 residues. Germline lookup yields CDR1 SGHRS and CDR2 YFSETQ. The CDR3 sequence: CASSWTGLAGAYEQYF. For the CDR3, the DNA is TGCGCCAGCAGCTGGACGGGACTAGCGGGAGCTTACGAGCAGTACTTC.

This chain links TRBV27 with TRBJ2-5; D not resolved. The V and J ends lost 7 bases and 4 bases respectively, with 19 bases between them. The CDR3 covers 15 residues. Germline loops: CDR1 MNHEY, CDR2 SMNVEV (reference sequence). CDR3 sequence reads: CASISTARARETQYF. DNA for the CDR3: TGTGCCAGCATTTCTACGGCGCGAGCTCGAGAGACCCAGTACTTC.